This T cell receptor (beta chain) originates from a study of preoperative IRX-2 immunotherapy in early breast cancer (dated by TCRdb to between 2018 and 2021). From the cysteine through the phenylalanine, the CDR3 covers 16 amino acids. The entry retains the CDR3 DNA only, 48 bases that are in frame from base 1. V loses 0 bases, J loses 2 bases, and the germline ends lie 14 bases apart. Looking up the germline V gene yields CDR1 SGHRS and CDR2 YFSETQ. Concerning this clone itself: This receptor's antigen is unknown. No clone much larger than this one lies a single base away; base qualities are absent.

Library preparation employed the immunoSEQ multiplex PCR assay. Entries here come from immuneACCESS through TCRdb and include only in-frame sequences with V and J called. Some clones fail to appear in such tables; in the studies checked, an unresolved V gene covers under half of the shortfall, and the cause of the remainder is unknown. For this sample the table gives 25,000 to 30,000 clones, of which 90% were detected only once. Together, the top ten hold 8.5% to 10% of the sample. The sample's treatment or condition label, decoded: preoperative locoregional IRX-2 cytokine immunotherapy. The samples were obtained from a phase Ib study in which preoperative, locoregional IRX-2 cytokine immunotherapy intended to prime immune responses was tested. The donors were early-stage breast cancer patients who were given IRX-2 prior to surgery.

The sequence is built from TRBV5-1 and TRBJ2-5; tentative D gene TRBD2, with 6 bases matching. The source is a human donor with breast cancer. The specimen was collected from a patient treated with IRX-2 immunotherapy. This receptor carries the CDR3 CASSLGGLAIQETQYF. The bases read TGCGCCAGCAGCTTGGGTGGGCTAGCGATTCAAGAGACCCAGTACTTC.